This TCR beta chain appears in the sequencing data of a study of Graves' ophthalmopathy and Graves' hyperthyroidism. Study-level points and caveats: Sensitivity of approximately 70% and specificity of approximately 72% were achieved by the model that predicted ophthalmopathy progression.

Exclusion criteria comprised other autoimmune diseases, uncontrolled infections, pregnancy or lactation in patients. Amplifying from RNA transcripts, the study obtained TCR beta CDR3 regions. After a first-round RT-PCR with HTBI primers, a second-round multiplex PCR was run. In TCRdb, the multiplex PCR reads were re-called with MiXCR into one record per CDR3 protein. The table includes 350,000 to 400,000 distinct CDR3 sequences, around 17% detected once. Trimming shortened V by 4 bases and J by 1 base, and 13 bases separated the two germline ends. The CDR3 consists of 15 residues. In this sample, this clonotype turned up many times. Its target is unknown.

Sequenced material: peripheral blood. The receptor comes from a woman between 18 and 29 years old with Graves' ophthalmopathy. This chain links TRBV12-3 or TRBV12-4 with TRBJ1-1; D is uncertain. This CDR3 reads CASSSSAGPNTEAFF. The CDR3 DNA sequence: TGTGCCAGCAGTTCCTCGGCAGGACCGAACACTGAAGCTTTCTTT.